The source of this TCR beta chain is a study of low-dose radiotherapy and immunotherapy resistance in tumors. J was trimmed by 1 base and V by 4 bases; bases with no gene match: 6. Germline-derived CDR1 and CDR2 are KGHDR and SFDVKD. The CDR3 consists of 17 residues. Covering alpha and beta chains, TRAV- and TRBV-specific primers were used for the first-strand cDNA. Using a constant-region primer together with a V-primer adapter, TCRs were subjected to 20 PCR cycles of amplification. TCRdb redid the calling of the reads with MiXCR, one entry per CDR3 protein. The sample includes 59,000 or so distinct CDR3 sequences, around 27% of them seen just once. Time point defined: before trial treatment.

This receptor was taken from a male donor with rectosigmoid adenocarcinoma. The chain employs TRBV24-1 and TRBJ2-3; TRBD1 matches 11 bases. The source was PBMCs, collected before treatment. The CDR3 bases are TGTGCCACCAGTGACCTACCGGGACAGGGGGGCACAGATACGCAGTATTTT. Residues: CATSDLPGQGGTDTQYF.